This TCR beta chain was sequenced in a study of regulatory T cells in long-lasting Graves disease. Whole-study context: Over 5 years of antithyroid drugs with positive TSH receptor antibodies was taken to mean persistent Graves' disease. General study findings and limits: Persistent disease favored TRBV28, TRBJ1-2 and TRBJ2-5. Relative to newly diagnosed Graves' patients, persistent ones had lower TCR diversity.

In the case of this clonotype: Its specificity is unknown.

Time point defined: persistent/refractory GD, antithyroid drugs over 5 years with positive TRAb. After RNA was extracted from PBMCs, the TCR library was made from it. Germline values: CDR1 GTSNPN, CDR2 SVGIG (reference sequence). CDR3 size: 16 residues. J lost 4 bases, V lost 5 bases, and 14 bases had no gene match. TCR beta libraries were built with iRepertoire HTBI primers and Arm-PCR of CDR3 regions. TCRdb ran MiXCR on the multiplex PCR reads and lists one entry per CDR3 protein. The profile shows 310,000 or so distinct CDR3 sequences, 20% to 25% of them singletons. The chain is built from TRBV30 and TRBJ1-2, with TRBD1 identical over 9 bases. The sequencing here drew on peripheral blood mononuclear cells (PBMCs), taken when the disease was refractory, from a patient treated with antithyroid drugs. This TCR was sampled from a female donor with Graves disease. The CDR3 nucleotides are TGTGCCTGGTGCCCCCCGGACAGGGGAATGGGCTATGGCTACACCTTC. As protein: CAWCPPDRGMGYGYTF.